These 25 T cell receptor beta chains share one sample of origin, sequenced in a study of T-cell memory formation after mild COVID-19. TCRdb re-called the 5' RACE reads through MiXCR, storing one row per CDR3 protein. The sample lists roughly 320,000 distinct CDR3 sequences, around 28% occurring once. The material sequenced was PBMCs or a T cell subset sorted from them (not recorded which). These receptors were taken from an adult woman who had mild COVID-19 (a few samples of this study predate the infection). Cell type and time point are not known.

The chain uses TRBV12-3 or TRBV12-4 and TRBJ2-2; no firm D call. V was pared by 7 bases and J by 7 bases, with 16 bases between. This CDR3 is 14 amino acids long. CDR3 region: CASTTAQNLGELFF. CDR3 DNA sequence: TGTGCCAGCACCACCGCGCAAAACCTCGGGGAGCTGTTTTTT.

This clonotype has just a few counts. The chain couples TRBV29-1 to TRBJ2-4, with 7 bases that match TRBD2. CDR1 and CDR2 from the germline V gene are SQVTM and ANQGSEA. J was trimmed by 8 bases and V by 4 bases; bases with no gene match: 14. The CDR3 spans 15 residues. Written as DNA, the CDR3 is TGCAGCGTTGTTGTTTTAGCGGGTTTGTTGGACATTCAGTACTTC. This translates into CSVVVLAGLLDIQYF.

This clonotype has only a few counts. This rearrangement joins TRBV7-9 to TRBJ2-1; 14 nucleotides line up with TRBD2. The V segment lost 3 bases and the J segment 6 bases; nucleotides outside the gene matches: 10. The CDR3 runs 18 residues. Germline CDR1 SEHNR, CDR2 FQNEAQ (reference sequence). CDR3 sequence reads: CASSFRTSGRPRGNEQFF. Written as DNA, the CDR3 is TGTGCCAGCAGCTTCCGGACTAGCGGGAGGCCCAGGGGCAATGAGCAGTTCTTC. The entire variable domain, with the rest obtained from reference TRBV7-9 and TRBJ2-1, is as follows: DTGVSQNPRHKITKRGQNVTFRCDPISEHNRLYWYRQTLGQGPEFLTYFQNEAQLEKSRLLSDRFSAERPKGSFSTLEIQRTEQGDSAMYLCASSFRTSGRPRGNEQFFGPGTRLTVL.

The chain employs TRBV20-1 and TRBJ2-1, with 8 bases identical to TRBD2. Germline lookup yields CDR1 DFQATT and CDR2 SNEGSKA (reference sequence). J was trimmed by 9 bases and V by 2 bases; bases with no gene match: 9. This CDR3 is built from 14 residues. The DNA of the CDR3 is TGCAGTGCTAGAAAGGGGACTAGTCCTCTTGAGCAGTTCTTC. Residues: CSARKGTSPLEQFF.

This clonotype was observed a few times. This sequence joins TRBV7-6 and TRBJ1-5, with a weak D call TRBD1 (5 bases). The V end lost 4 bases, the J end lost 9 bases, and 13 bases lay between the germline ends. This CDR3 is 13 amino acids long. CDR1 is SGHVS and CDR2 is FNYEAQ in the germline V gene. Here the CDR3 DNA reads TGTGCCAGCAGCTCCCGGGGGGACCGGCCCCAGCATTTT. It is translated as CASSSRGDRPQHF.

This clonotype was seen only a few times. The chain employs TRBV29-1 and TRBJ2-6, with no clear D. The CDR3 consists of 15 residues. V was clipped by 0 bases and J by 0 bases, with 6 bases between them. Germline V lookup: CDR1 SQVTM, CDR2 ANQGSEA. The CDR3 DNA reads TGCAGCGTTGAAGATTCCAGCTCTGGGGCCAACGTCCTGACTTTC. This translates into CSVEDSSSGANVLTF. Supplemented by reference TRBV29-1 and TRBJ2-6, the full variable domain reads SAVISQKPSRDICQRGTSLTIQCQVDSQVTMMFWYRQQPGQSLTLIATANQGSEATYESGFVIDKFPISRPNLTFSTLTVSNMSPEDSSIYLCSVEDSSSGANVLTFGAGSRLTVL.

This clonotype was detected a few times. V gene TRBV5-1 combines with J gene TRBJ2-7; perhaps TRBD1 as D (6 bases). Looked up from germline, CDR1 is SGHRS and CDR2 is YFSETQ. CDR3 length: 14 residues. V lost 3 bases and J lost 7, with 17 bases in between. CDR3 sequence reads: CASSSLTGAEEQYF. CDR3 in DNA: TGCGCCAGCAGCTCACTGACAGGAGCTGAGGAGCAGTACTTC.

Only a few counts were recorded for this clonotype. The chain combines TRBV4-2 with TRBJ2-7; 7 nucleotides match TRBD2. The CDR3 is 15 residues long. CDR1 and CDR2 (germline): LGHNA, YNFKEQ. V was clipped by 0 bases and J by 4 bases; unmatched bases: 6. CDR3 region: CASSQEYSGVYEQYF. DNA of the CDR3: TGTGCCAGCAGCCAAGAATACAGCGGGGTGTACGAGCAGTACTTC.

The chain uses TRBV7-6 and TRBJ2-1; D might be TRBD2 (6 bases). The CDR3 covers 15 residues. Germline V gene sequence: CDR1 SGHVS, CDR2 FNYEAQ. V lost 3 bases to trimming and J lost 7 bases, with 16 bases between them. CDR3 sequence (DNA): TGTGCCAGCAGCTTGGTCGCAGCGGCGGGGAATGAGCAGTTCTTC. Encoded protein: CASSLVAAAGNEQFF.

The gene calls are TRBV7-2 and TRBJ1-1; D ambiguous. The CDR3 is 12 residues long. The germline V gene has CDR1 SGHTA and CDR2 FQGNSA. Trimming cost V 5 bases and J 5 bases, with 9 bases left between them. This chain's CDR3 is CASSREWTEAFF. CDR3 DNA sequence: TGTGCCAGCAGCCGGGAATGGACTGAAGCTTTCTTT.

This clonotype was counted ten times or more. The chain recombines TRBV5-1 with TRBJ2-2; D not resolved. Germline CDR1 is SGHRS and CDR2 is YFSETQ. The germline V and J ends were trimmed by 5 bases and 2 bases, with 10 bases remaining between them. The CDR3 sequence is 14 residues long. The CDR3 sequence: CASRLATNTGELFF. The CDR3 bases are TGCGCCAGCAGGTTAGCTACAAACACCGGGGAGCTGTTTTTT.

This rearrangement joins TRBV6-6 to TRBJ2-2; 9 bases agree with TRBD1. The germline V gene has CDR1 MNHNY and CDR2 SVGAGI (reference sequence). Germline trimming cut 6 bases from V and 6 bases from J; bases unmatched to any gene: 14. This CDR3 has 17 residues. CDR3 sequence: CASSRPKGQGWSGELFF. In DNA, the CDR3 is TGTGCCAGCAGCCGACCGAAGGGACAGGGTTGGTCCGGGGAGCTGTTTTTT.

The chain combines TRBV11-2 with TRBJ2-2, with D possibly matching TRBD1 (6 bases). Per germline, CDR1 SGHAT and CDR2 FQNNGV. The CDR3 is 16 residues long. Trimming pared 5 bases from V and 6 bases from J, leaving 19 bases between. In nucleotides, the CDR3 is TGTGCCAGCAGCCCCGGACAGACCTATTTGGCCGGGGAGCTGTTTTTT. Translated, it gives CASSPGQTYLAGELFF.

Only a few counts were recorded for this clonotype. The V call is TRBV7-9, the J call TRBJ2-7; 9 bases agree with TRBD1. Trimming cost V 5 bases and J 1 base; bases outside gene matches: 6. This CDR3 spans 15 amino acids. Germline loops: CDR1 SEHNR, CDR2 FQNEAQ (reference sequence). The CDR3 sequence: CASSQRDRVSYEQYF. CDR3 nucleotide sequence: TGTGCCAGCAGCCAGAGGGACAGGGTTTCCTACGAGCAGTACTTC. The full variable domain, its missing parts supplied by reference TRBV7-9 and TRBJ2-7, is DTGVSQNPRHKITKRGQNVTFRCDPISEHNRLYWYRQTLGQGPEFLTYFQNEAQLEKSRLLSDRFSAERPKGSFSTLEIQRTEQGDSAMYLCASSQRDRVSYEQYFGPGTRLTVT.

The gene calls are TRBV5-4 and TRBJ2-5; D possibly matches TRBD1 or TRBD2 (5 bases each). The CDR3 spans 13 residues. Trimming stripped 4 bases from V and 4 bases from J, with 11 bases between. Germline CDR1 reads SGHNT; CDR2 reads YYREEE (reference sequence). The CDR3 bases are TGTGCCAGCAGCGAGGGACCGGGAGAGACCCAGTACTTC. Translating gives CASSEGPGETQYF. Full variable domain (missing parts from reference TRBV5-4 and TRBJ2-5): ETGVTQSPTHLIKTRGQQVTLRCSSQSGHNTVSWYQQALGQGPQFIFQYYREEENGRGNFPPRFSGLQFPNYSSELNVNALELDDSALYLCASSEGPGETQYFGPGTRLLVL.

This clonotype was found a few times. The chain recombines TRBV5-1 with TRBJ2-1; D uncertain. The ends were cut back, 0 bases at V and 8 bases at J, with 6 bases in the middle. CDR1 and CDR2 (germline): SGHRS, YFSETQ. The CDR3 spans 12 residues. CDR3 nucleotides: TGCGCCAGCAGCTTGGCGCAGGATGAGCAGTTCTTC. This codes for CASSLAQDEQFF.

The CDR3 nucleotides are TGCGCCAGCAGCCAAGATCGGGGGCAGGGCGGAGGTCAGCCCCAGCATTTT. It specifies CASSQDRGQGGGQPQHF. The J gene is TRBJ1-5, the V gene TRBV4-1; possibly TRBD1 for D (6 bases). CDR1 MGHRA and CDR2 YSYEKL come from the germline V gene. The CDR3 spans 17 residues. With 0 bases removed from V and 6 bases from J, the gap between germline ends came to 18 bases.

The V call is TRBV6-5, the J call TRBJ2-7; D is perhaps TRBD1 (5 bases). This CDR3 spans 15 amino acids. The V end lost 7 bases, the J end lost 5 bases, and 21 bases lay between the germline ends. CDR1 and CDR2 from the germline V gene are MNHEY and SVGAGI. CDR3 in DNA: TGTGCCAGCACTCCAGGGATCGCAGGGTGGAACGAGCAGTACTTC. It codes for CASTPGIAGWNEQYF.

The chain joins TRBV7-9 to TRBJ2-3; no reliable D call. Germline assignment: CDR1 SEHNR and CDR2 FQNEAQ (reference sequence). The CDR3 extends over 13 amino acids. The CDR3 DNA follows: TGTGCAGTACCCGGGTATGGCACAGATACGCAGTATTTT. Translating it yields CAVPGYGTDTQYF.

The chain employs TRBV5-1 and TRBJ1-1; D remains unclear. The germline V and J ends were trimmed by 4 bases and 1 base, with 17 bases remaining between them. The germline gives CDR1 SGHRS, CDR2 YFSETQ. The CDR3 covers 16 residues. Here the CDR3 DNA reads TGCGCCAGCAGCGAAGAAGGAGGGAGAACGAACACTGAAGCTTTCTTT. Its translation is CASSEEGGRTNTEAFF.

This clonotype was seen a few times. V is TRBV6-2 or TRBV6-3 and J is TRBJ2-7, with D possibly matching TRBD1 (6 bases). Germline values: CDR1 MNHEY, CDR2 SVGEGT. Trimming left V 5 bases short and J 2 bases short, with 16 bases between. The length of the CDR3 is 15 residues. This chain's CDR3 is CASSTPGGPPYEQYF. The CDR3 nucleotides are TGTGCCAGCAGTACGCCTGGGGGCCCACCCTACGAGCAGTACTTC.

The chain recombines TRBV7-3 with TRBJ2-2; 16 positions match TRBD2. The CDR3 is made up of 17 amino acids. The V gene's germline CDR1 is SGHTA and CDR2 FQGTGA. After removal of 7 bases from V and 6 bases from J, the junction contained 8 bases not matched to a gene. This chain's CDR3 is CASTNPGLAGGPGELFF. Written as DNA, the CDR3 is TGTGCCAGCACCAACCCGGGACTAGCGGGAGGGCCCGGGGAGCTGTTTTTT.

The rearrangement links TRBV25-1 to TRBJ2-6, with D tentatively TRBD2 (5 bases). CDR3 length equals 15 residues. V was pared by 3 bases and J by 2 bases, with 8 bases between. Germline values: CDR1 MGHDK, CDR2 SYGVNS. The CDR3: CASSERGTGANVLTF. Written as DNA, the CDR3 is TGTGCCAGCAGTGAGCGAGGGACTGGGGCCAACGTCCTGACTTTC. The entire variable domain, with the rest obtained from reference TRBV25-1 and TRBJ2-6, is as follows: EADIYQTPRYLVIGTGKKITLECSQTMGHDKMYWYQQDPGMELHLIHYSYGVNSTEKGDLSSESTVSRIRTEHFPLTLESARPSHTSQYLCASSERGTGANVLTFGAGSRLTVL.

The V call is TRBV20-1, the J call TRBJ2-5; 10 positions agree with TRBD2. V lost 5 bases and J lost 7; bases outside the gene matches: 16. In germline, CDR1 is DFQATT, CDR2 SNEGSKA (reference sequence). This CDR3 has 16 residues. CDR3 nucleotides: TGCAGTGCTCAAAATAGCGGGGGGTCCCCTCGGGGGACCCAGTACTTC. This gives the protein CSAQNSGGSPRGTQYF.

V gene TRBV29-1 combines with J gene TRBJ2-3, with D perhaps TRBD1 or TRBD2 (6 bases each). This CDR3 is built from 15 residues. Germline CDR1 is SQVTM and CDR2 is ANQGSEA. V was trimmed by 7 bases and J by 0 bases, leaving 17 bases between them. As DNA, the CDR3 is TGCAGCGCGGGGGACGGGACACCTAGCACAGATACGCAGTATTTT. Protein: CSAGDGTPSTDTQYF.